The clone carrying this T cell receptor (beta chain) showed up many times. Its antigen is not known. Its ends do not fully match the called genes, so a read error is possible. These data come from a study of early T cells in non-severe SARS-CoV-2 infection. Turning to the study itself: Sequencing input comprised bulk RNA from unsorted whole blood; chain pairing was not available. Findings and caveats of the study: Matches to VDJdb favored anti-spike CD8 responses and missed private and CD4 specificities.

The germline CDR1 and CDR2 sequences are SEHNR and FQNEAQ (reference sequence). The CDR3 has 14 amino acids. Individual cDNA molecules carried attached unique molecular identifiers. TCRdb reprocessed the 5' RACE reads via MiXCR and lists one record per CDR3 protein. The sample yields under 95,000 distinct CDR3 sequences, approximately 12% seen once. This clonotype was obtained from an adult who was a healthcare worker with PCR-confirmed SARS-CoV-2 infection or an uninfected control (not recorded which). Material for sequencing was whole blood. The V gene is TRBV7-9, the J gene TRBJ2-2; possibly TRBD2 for D (5 bases). In DNA form, the CDR3 reads TGTGCCAGCAGCCTAGCAGGAAACACCGGGGAGCTGTTTTTT. It is translated as CASSLAGNTGELFF.